This T cell receptor (beta chain) was recorded in a study of radiation and T cells in renal cell carcinoma. The CDR3 extends over 14 amino acids. With 2 bases removed from V and 0 bases from J, the gap between germline ends came to 7 bases. Germline-derived CDR1 and CDR2 are MNHEY and SMNVEV (reference sequence). Note on this clone: Its antigen is unknown.

Produced via immunoSEQ multiplex PCR; TCRdb's table is partial and in-frame only. The sample records some 120,000 clones, more than 80% being singletons. Time point specified: blood 2 weeks post-SBRT. Noted treatment: 15 Gy SBRT to primary tumor, nephrectomy 4 weeks later. After SBRT, blood was collected at 2 and 4 weeks, plus baseline. This renal cell carcinoma was of the clear cell type. Study observations and caveats: In blood, top tumor clones expanded by 2 weeks, shrinking by 4. Without pretreatment biopsies, baseline tumor clonotype presence was undetermined.

The chain has TRBV27 and TRBJ1-1, with D tentatively TRBD1 (5 bases). The input for sequencing was blood, taken from a patient whose treatment included radiotherapy and nephrectomy. The clonotype was recovered from a woman in her sixties or seventies with renal cell carcinoma. The CDR3 DNA follows: TGTGCCAGCAGTTTACGACAGATGAACACTGAAGCTTTCTTT. Its protein is CASSLRQMNTEAFF.